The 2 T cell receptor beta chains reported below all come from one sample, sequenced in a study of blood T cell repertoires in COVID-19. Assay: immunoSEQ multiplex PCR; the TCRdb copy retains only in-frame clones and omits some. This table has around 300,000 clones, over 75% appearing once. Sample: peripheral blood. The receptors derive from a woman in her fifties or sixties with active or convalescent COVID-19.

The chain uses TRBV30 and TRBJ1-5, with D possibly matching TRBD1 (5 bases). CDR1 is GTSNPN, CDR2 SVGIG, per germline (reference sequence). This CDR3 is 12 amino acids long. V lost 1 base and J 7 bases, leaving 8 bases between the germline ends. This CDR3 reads CAWSGKGQPQHF. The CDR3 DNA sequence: TGTGCCTGGAGTGGAAAGGGGCAGCCCCAGCATTTT. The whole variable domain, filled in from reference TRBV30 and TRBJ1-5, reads SQTIHQWPATLVQPVGSPLSLECTVEGTSNPNLYWYRQAAGRGLQLLFYSVGIGQISSEVPQNLSASRPQDRQFILSSKKLLLSDSGFYLCAWSGKGQPQHFGDGTRLSIL.

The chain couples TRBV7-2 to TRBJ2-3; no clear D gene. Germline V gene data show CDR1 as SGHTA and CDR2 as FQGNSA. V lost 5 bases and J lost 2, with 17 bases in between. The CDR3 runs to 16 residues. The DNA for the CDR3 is TGTGCCAGCAGCCTACGACGGTTCGGGTACACAGATACGCAGTATTTT. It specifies CASSLRRFGYTDTQYF.